The rows below give T cell receptor beta chains drawn from one sample of a study of blood T cell repertoires in COVID-19. Repertoires were generated with immunoSEQ multiplex PCR, while TCRdb's copy carries only in-frame clones and drops some. The sample has around 260,000 clones; 80% to 90% are singletons. The sequenced sample was peripheral blood. Source of these receptors: a woman aged 40 to 50 who had recovered from COVID-19. Each CDR3 is given with its conserved first and last residue. D genes are given only for firm matches. Clone sizes are given selectively: once, few, many, or a class where the clone is expanded.

abundance	v_gene	j_gene	d_gene	CDR3nt	CDR3aa
.	TRBV6-6	TRBJ1-2	.	TGTGCCAGCAGTTATCAGGGGATAGGGTATGGCTACACCTTC	CASSYQGIGYGYTF
.	TRBV18	TRBJ1-2	TRBD1	TGTGCCAGCTCCCCTCGGACAGGATGGTATGGCTACACCTTC	CASSPRTGWYGYTF
.	TRBV7-9	TRBJ2-7	TRBD2	TGTGCCAGCAGCCCTAGGGGACTAGCGTCTGGCGAGCAGTACTTC	CASSPRGLASGEQYF
.	TRBV6-2/TRBV6-3	TRBJ2-3	TRBD2	TGTGCCAGCAGATACGGACTAGCCTACACAGATACGCAGTATTTT	CASRYGLAYTDTQYF
.	TRBV19	TRBJ1-2	.	TGTGCCAGTACTACGGGACAATGGGAAAACTATGGCTACACCTTC	CASTTGQWENYGYTF
.	TRBV7-2	TRBJ2-1	TRBD2	TGTGCCAGCAGCTTAGTCGGCGGGGGGGCCTATGAGCAGTTCTTC	CASSLVGGGAYEQFF
.	TRBV12-3/TRBV12-4	TRBJ2-1	TRBD2	TGTGCCAGCGAGCGGGGGTCCCTCAATGAGCAGTTCTTC	CASERGSLNEQFF
.	TRBV2	TRBJ2-3	TRBD2	TGTGCCAGCAGCCCCCACGAGCGGGGGCGTTTCTCTAGCACAGATACGCAGTATTTT	CASSPHERGRFSSTDTQYF
.	TRBV5-6	TRBJ1-2	TRBD1	TGTGCCAGCAGTCGCGACAGGGGGCGCTTAAATTACTATGGCTACACCTTC	CASSRDRGRLNYYGYTF
.	TRBV6-5	TRBJ1-2	.	TGTGCCAGCAGCCACTCAGGCTCAGGGTATGGCTACACCTTC	CASSHSGSGYGYTF
once	TRBV11-2	TRBJ2-7	.	TGTGCCAGCAGCTTAAGGGGCTACGAGCAGTACTTC	CASSLRGYEQYF
few	TRBV6-5	TRBJ1-5	TRBD1	TGTGCCAGCAGGGACAGGGGGAATAATCAGCCCCAGCATTTT	CASRDRGNNQPQHF
.	TRBV11-2	TRBJ2-5	TRBD1	TGTGCCAGCAGCACCCGACAGGGTACCCAAGAGACCCAGTACTTC	CASSTRQGTQETQYF
.	TRBV11-2	TRBJ2-5	TRBD2	TGTGCCAGCAGCCATTACGGACTAGCGGGGGGGCAAGAGACCCAGTACTTC	CASSHYGLAGGQETQYF
.	TRBV27	TRBJ2-7	TRBD1	TGTGCCAGCAGTCCCCGCTGGGGACAGGGCTCTATGGAGCAGTACTTC	CASSPRWGQGSMEQYF
.	TRBV5-1	TRBJ1-2	TRBD1	TGCGCCAGCAGCTTCGGACAGGGAAGCTATGGCTACACCTTC	CASSFGQGSYGYTF
few	TRBV3-1/TRBV3-2	TRBJ2-3	.	TGTGCCAGCAGCCAAAACCTACCAGATACGCAGTATTTT	CASSQNLPDTQYF
.	TRBV12-3/TRBV12-4	TRBJ1-4	.	TGTGCCAGCAGTTTATTGAGTAGAGAACTGTTTTTT	CASSLLSRELFF
.	TRBV6-6	TRBJ2-2	.	TGTGCCAGCAGTTACGACCATCCAGGGAACACCGGGGAGCTGTTTTTT	CASSYDHPGNTGELFF
.	TRBV18	TRBJ2-3	.	TGTGCCAGCTCACCACTCGGGGGTAATACGCAGTATTTT	CASSPLGGNTQYF
.	TRBV18	TRBJ1-6	.	TGTGCCAGCTCACCACAGACGGCCAAGGGGGCACCCCTCCACTTT	CASSPQTAKGAPLHF
many	TRBV29-1	TRBJ1-1	.	TGCAGCGTTGATCCACCTATGAACACTGAAGCTTTCTTT	CSVDPPMNTEAFF
once	TRBV5-8	TRBJ2-3	TRBD1	TGTGCCAGCAGCCCAGGGGGATCCCGCACAGATACGCAGTATTTT	CASSPGGSRTDTQYF
.	TRBV3-1/TRBV3-2	TRBJ1-2	.	TGTGCCAGCAGCCATGTTCCGGGGGGCATGGGCTACACCTTC	CASSHVPGGMGYTF
once	TRBV29-1	TRBJ1-1	TRBD1	TGCAGCGTTGAGTGGTACAGGGGTGCGAACACTGAAGCTTTCTTT	CSVEWYRGANTEAFF
.	TRBV10-2	TRBJ2-7	.	TGCGCCAGCACCGAGGATCCTTACGAGCAGTACTTC	CASTEDPYEQYF
once	TRBV5-1	TRBJ2-7	.	TGCGCCAGCAGCTTGCACCCAGGTGCCTCCTACGAGCAGTACTTC	CASSLHPGASYEQYF
.	TRBV14	TRBJ1-2	TRBD1	TGTGCCAGCAGCCTACAAGCAGGGGGTGTTGGCTATGGCTACACCTTC	CASSLQAGGVGYGYTF
.	TRBV15	TRBJ2-5	TRBD1	TGTGCCACCAGCAGATTTGGACAGGGGCTTCAAGAGACCCAGTACTTC	CATSRFGQGLQETQYF
once	TRBV20-1	TRBJ1-5	.	TGCAGTGCTAGTGGTAGGGGCGGACAGCCCCAGCATTTT	CSASGRGGQPQHF
.	TRBV3-1/TRBV3-2	TRBJ2-5	.	TGTGCCAGCAGCCAAGATCGGCCAGGGCGCGAGACCCAGTACTTC	CASSQDRPGRETQYF
.	TRBV6-2/TRBV6-3	TRBJ1-1	TRBD1	TGTGCCAGCAGCGTTAGGAGGGGGCAGGAAGCTTTCTTT	CASSVRRGQEAFF
.	TRBV7-2	TRBJ1-5	.	TGTGCCAGCAGCTTATCTCCAGGGGTGACTCAGCCCCAGCATTTT	CASSLSPGVTQPQHF
.	TRBV5-1	TRBJ2-7	TRBD1	TGCGCCAGCAGCCCGGGACAGGTGGTCGAGCAGTACTTC	CASSPGQVVEQYF
.	TRBV30	TRBJ1-4	.	TGTGCCTGGAGTGCAGGGCAGGAGGAAAAACTGTTTTTT	CAWSAGQEEKLFF
once	TRBV6-5	TRBJ1-1	TRBD1	TGTGCCAGCAGTTACTCGGGACAGCTGAACACTGAAGCTTTCTTT	CASSYSGQLNTEAFF
.	TRBV20-1	TRBJ1-2	.	TGCAGTGCTGCCCGGGTCTATGGCTACACCTTC	CSAARVYGYTF
.	TRBV15	TRBJ2-7	.	TGTGCCACCAGCAGAGATATCGGGCCCGGGTCGGGGGAGTACTTC	CATSRDIGPGSGEYF
.	TRBV30	TRBJ2-1	TRBD1	TGTGCCTGGAGTGTGGGGACAGACAATGAGCAGTTCTTC	CAWSVGTDNEQFF